The sequence of this TCR beta chain was determined in a study of blood T cells in healthy people across ages. Study-level results: Aged donors had fewer naive CD4+ cells and lower diversity than long-lived donors.

Regarding this clonotype: What it binds is not known.

V lost 4 bases to trimming and J lost 3 bases; unmatched junction nucleotides: 7. This CDR3 comprises 16 residues. Germline V gene lookup returns CDR1 MNHNS and CDR2 SASEGT. The second PCR ran roughly 7 to 12 cycles with a sample-barcoded 5' primer and J-beta primers. MiXCR, run by TCRdb on the 5' RACE reads, gives a single entry per CDR3 protein. Of roughly 1,000,000 distinct CDR3 sequences in the sample, 20% to 25% were seen once. These data were also filed under a second study, of T cells of mothers and their children. That source notes: In the second PCR, M1S primer introduced barcodes and 2-4 random bases. Reads recorded for TCR beta CDR3 numbered over 9 million per mother and several million per child. Related pairs of mothers and children showed slightly higher, non-significant overlap versus unrelated pairs.

The clonotype originates from a girl aged 2 to 10 in good health. The chain is built from TRBV6-1 and TRBJ2-5; TRBD2 aligns across 11 bases. The sample taken for sequencing was blood. This CDR3 is CASSARRLAGKETQYF. The CDR3 DNA is TGTGCCAGCAGTGCCCGCCGACTAGCGGGGAAAGAGACCCAGTACTTC.